This TCR beta chain was identified during a study of T cells in Graves' hyperthyroidism and ophthalmopathy. This clonotype was counted ten times or more. Its specificity is not known. Patients between 18 and 65 years old had hyperthyroidism, newly diagnosed and lasting under 2 months. Trimming removed 2 bases from V and 4 bases from J, with 15 bases in between. The CDR3 runs 16 residues. Germline CDR1 reads MDHEN; CDR2 reads SYDVKM. Study-wide results and limits: Most expanded thyroid clonotypes above 0.001 recurred in blood.

Template material for amplifying TCR beta CDR3 regions consisted of RNA transcripts. Initially, a first-round RT-PCR of the TCR CDR3 employed the HTBI primer set. TCRdb independently ran MiXCR on the multiplex PCR reads; one entry per CDR3 protein. The table records 500,000 to 650,000 distinct CDR3 sequences, approximately 14% of them present only once. This chain joins TRBV28 and TRBJ1-5; D unresolved. The TCR originated in a woman in her forties with Graves' hyperthyroidism. Sequenced sample: blood. The CDR3 reads CASSLRAPLRNQPQHF. Here the CDR3 DNA reads TGTGCCAGCAGTTTAAGGGCGCCCTTAAGAAATCAGCCCCAGCATTTT. Full variable domain (rest looked up from reference TRBV28 and TRBJ1-5): DVKVTQSSRYLVKRTGEKVFLECVQDMDHENMFWYRQDPGLGLRLIYFSYDVKMKEKGDIPEGYSVSREKKERFSLILESASTNQTSMYLCASSLRAPLRNQPQHFGDGTRLSIL.